Listed below are T cell receptor beta chains from one sample, sequenced in a study of OX40 agonist ivuxolimab in advanced cancers. TCRdb keeps only in-frame clones here, not all; method: immunoSEQ multiplex PCR. The sample shows tens of thousands of clones, around 88% of them seen only once. The specimen was CD4+ or CD8+ T cells sorted from blood, collected in a trial of the OX40 agonist ivuxolimab. These receptors originate from an adult with an advanced solid tumor such as melanoma, head and neck, liver or kidney cancer. Each CDR3 is given with its conserved first and last residue. The D gene is left open where the match is weak. A row's size may be missing; if present it is once, few, many or a size class.

TRBJ1-2,NA,TRBV21-1,NA,CASSDRQDYGYTF,TGTGCCAGCAGCGACCGACAGGACTATGGCTACACCTTC
TRBJ2-4,NA,TRBV18,TRBD1,CASSLYSGQGNIQYF,TGTGCCAGCTCACTATATTCGGGACAGGGAAACATTCAGTACTTC
TRBJ1-2,NA,TRBV5-1,TRBD1,CASSRDRGANYGYTF,TGCGCCAGCAGCCGGGACAGGGGCGCTAACTATGGCTACACCTTC
TRBJ2-7,NA,TRBV7-9,NA,CASSLDPGRGRSEQYF,TGTGCCAGCAGCTTAGATCCTGGCCGAGGAAGGAGTGAGCAGTACTTC
TRBJ1-1,NA,TRBV10-3,TRBD1,CAISPTGQDTEAFF,TGTGCCATCAGCCCTACGGGACAGGACACTGAAGCTTTCTTT
TRBJ1-1,NA,TRBV19,NA,CASSTLQGDTEAFF,TGTGCCAGTAGTACACTACAGGGAGACACTGAAGCTTTCTTT
TRBJ2-7,medium-sized,TRBV28,TRBD1,CASRGTDSTPYEQYF,TGTGCCAGCAGGGGGACAGACAGTACCCCCTACGAGCAGTACTTC
TRBJ1-6,NA,TRBV27,NA,CASSFQGIYNSPLHF,TGTGCCAGCAGTTTCCAGGGGATTTACAATTCACCCCTCCACTTT
TRBJ1-5,NA,TRBV30,NA,CAWSRGVNQPQHF,TGTGCCTGGAGTAGGGGGGTGAATCAGCCCCAGCATTTT
TRBJ1-2,few,TRBV5-1,NA,CASSLGGVYGYTF,TGCGCCAGCAGCCTCGGCGGGGTATATGGCTACACCTTC
TRBJ1-2,NA,TRBV27,NA,CASSSGLGYGYTF,TGTGCCAGCAGTTCCGGGCTCGGCTATGGCTACACCTTC
TRBJ2-1,NA,TRBV2,NA,CASTENSYNEQFF,TGTGCCAGCACGGAGAACTCCTACAATGAGCAGTTCTTC
TRBJ2-7,NA,TRBV5-4,TRBD2,CASSSGGTASSYEQYF,TGTGCCAGCAGCTCGGGAGGGACGGCAAGCTCCTACGAGCAGTACTTC
TRBJ2-7,NA,TRBV5-4,TRBD1,CASSLADDRDYEQYF,TGTGCCAGCAGCTTGGCCGACGACAGGGACTACGAGCAGTACTTC
TRBJ2-7,NA,TRBV2,TRBD2,CASSSWTSGGLRSEQYF,TGTGCCAGCAGTTCCTGGACTAGCGGGGGGCTTAGGAGCGAGCAGTACTTC
TRBJ2-2,few,TRBV2,NA,CASRPRLLSGELFF,TGTGCCAGCAGGCCCCGACTCCTGTCCGGGGAGCTGTTTTTT
TRBJ2-1,NA,TRBV27,NA,CASSPLGTIYNEQFF,TGTGCCAGCAGTCCTCTAGGGACCATCTACAATGAGCAGTTCTTC
TRBJ2-5,NA,TRBV7-6,NA,CASSLGLVGAETQYF,TGTGCCAGCAGCTTAGGACTGGTCGGAGCGGAGACCCAGTACTTC
TRBJ2-7,NA,TRBV5-1,NA,CASSLTRGPYEQYF,TGCGCCAGCAGCCTGACCAGGGGCCCCTACGAGCAGTACTTC
TRBJ2-3,NA,TRBV18,TRBD2,CASSPPLKRGPSTDTQYF,TGTGCCAGCTCACCGCCACTAAAGCGGGGGCCCAGCACAGATACGCAGTATTTT
TRBJ2-1,NA,TRBV7-3,TRBD2,CASSSGLAGGREQFF,TGTGCCAGCAGCTCCGGACTAGCGGGGGGGCGTGAGCAGTTCTTC
TRBJ2-3,NA,TRBV4-1,NA,CASSQDRGGTDTQYF,TGCGCCAGCAGCCAAGACCGGGGCGGCACAGATACGCAGTATTTT
TRBJ2-5,NA,TRBV5-6,NA,CASSLGRSEETQYF,TGTGCCAGCAGCTTGGGACGGTCGGAAGAGACCCAGTACTTC
TRBJ1-1,few,TRBV15,NA,CATSKGGSMHTEAFF,TGTGCCACCAGCAAGGGCGGGTCTATGCACACTGAAGCTTTCTTT
TRBJ2-3,NA,TRBV18,NA,CASSGGTGLTDTQYF,TGTGCCAGCTCAGGAGGGACGGGACTCACAGATACGCAGTATTTT
TRBJ2-2,NA,TRBV7-9,NA,CASSLFISGELFF,TGTGCCAGCAGCTTATTCATCTCCGGGGAGCTGTTTTTT
TRBJ1-3,NA,TRBV7-2,NA,CASSLKVSGNTIYF,TGTGCCAGCAGCTTAAAGGTGTCTGGAAACACCATATATTTT
TRBJ1-1,NA,TRBV7-2,NA,CASSWGHQNTEAFF,TGTGCCAGCAGCTGGGGACACCAGAACACTGAAGCTTTCTTT
TRBJ2-7,NA,TRBV5-1,NA,CASSLRFYDSYEQYF,TGCGCCAGCAGCTTGAGGTTCTACGACTCCTACGAGCAGTACTTC
TRBJ2-5,NA,TRBV7-2,NA,CASRMLGAAGETQYF,TGTGCCAGCAGGATGCTGGGGGCGGCAGGGGAGACCCAGTACTTC
TRBJ2-3,NA,TRBV28,TRBD2,CASTPRGGLKDTQYF,TGTGCCAGCACCCCGCGGGGGGGCCTGAAAGATACGCAGTATTTT
TRBJ2-6,NA,TRBV6-4,NA,CASSRRPQAQSGANVLTF,TGTGCCAGCAGCCGCCGGCCCCAGGCTCAATCTGGGGCCAACGTCCTGACTTTC
TRBJ2-3,NA,TRBV28,TRBD2,CASRQTSVNTQYF,TGTGCCAGCAGACAAACTAGCGTAAATACGCAGTATTTT
TRBJ1-5,NA,TRBV30,TRBD1,CAWSDRTGVNQPQHF,TGTGCCTGGAGTGACCGGACAGGGGTCAATCAGCCCCAGCATTTT
TRBJ1-3,NA,TRBV7-2,TRBD1,CASSTQGASGNTIYF,TGTGCCAGCAGCACACAGGGGGCTAGTGGAAACACCATATATTTT
TRBJ1-5,NA,TRBV5-1,NA,CASSPQGRGQPQHF,TGCGCCAGCAGCCCACAGGGAAGGGGCCAGCCCCAGCATTTT